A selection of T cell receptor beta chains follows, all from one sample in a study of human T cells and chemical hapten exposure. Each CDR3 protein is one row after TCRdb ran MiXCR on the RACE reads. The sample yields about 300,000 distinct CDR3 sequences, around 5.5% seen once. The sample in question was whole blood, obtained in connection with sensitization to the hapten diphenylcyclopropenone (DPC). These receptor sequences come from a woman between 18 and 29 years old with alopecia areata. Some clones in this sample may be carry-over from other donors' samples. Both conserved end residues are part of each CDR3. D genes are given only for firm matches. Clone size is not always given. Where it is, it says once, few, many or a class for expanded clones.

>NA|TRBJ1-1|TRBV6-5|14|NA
TGTGCCAGCAGTTACTCCGGGGGAGGGATTGAAGCTTTCTTT
CASSYSGGGIEAFF
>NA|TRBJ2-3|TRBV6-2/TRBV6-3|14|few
TGTGCCAGCAGTCCCACAGGATTCACAGATACGCAGTATTTT
CASSPTGFTDTQYF
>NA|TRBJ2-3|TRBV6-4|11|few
TGTGCCAGCTGCGTTTGGGATACGCAGTATTTT
CASCVWDTQYF
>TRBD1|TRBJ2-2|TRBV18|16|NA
TGTGCCAGCTCACATCCCGGGACAGGGGGCTTCGGGGAGCTGTTTTTT
CASSHPGTGGFGELFF
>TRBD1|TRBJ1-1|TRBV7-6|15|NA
TGTGCCAGCAGCCAATCCGGACAGGGACGGCTTGAAGCTTTCTTT
CASSQSGQGRLEAFF
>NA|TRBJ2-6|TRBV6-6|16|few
TGTGCCAGCACGGGAAGACTCGTCTCTGGGGCCAACGTCCTGACTTTC
CASTGRLVSGANVLTF
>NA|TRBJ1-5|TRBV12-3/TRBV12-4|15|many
TGTGCCAGCAGTTTCGGGACAAGTAGCAATCAGCCCCAGCATTTT
CASSFGTSSNQPQHF
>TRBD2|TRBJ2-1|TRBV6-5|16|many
TGTGCCAGCAGTTCCTCGACTAGCGGGGGGATCGATGAGCAGTTCTTC
CASSSSTSGGIDEQFF
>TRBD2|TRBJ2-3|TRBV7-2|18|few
TGTGCCAGCAGCTTATGGGCTTTTAGCGGGGGGGCTACAGATACGCAGTATTTT
CASSLWAFSGGATDTQYF
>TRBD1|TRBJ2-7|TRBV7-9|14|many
TGTGCCAGCAGCTTATGGACAGGGGCCTACGAGCAGTACTTC
CASSLWTGAYEQYF
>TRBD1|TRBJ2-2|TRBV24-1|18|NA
TGTGCCACCAGTGATTTTAAGCCTGGACAGGGGTTCACCGGGGAGCTGTTTTTT
CATSDFKPGQGFTGELFF
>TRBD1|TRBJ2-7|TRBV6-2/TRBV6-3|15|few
TGTGCCAGCAGTGACGGACAGGGGCCTTGGTACGAGCAGTACTTC
CASSDGQGPWYEQYF
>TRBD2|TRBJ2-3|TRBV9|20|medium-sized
TGTGCCAGCAGCGTAGCCCAGTCCGGGCCAGGGACTAGCGGGGGAGATACGCAGTATTTT
CASSVAQSGPGTSGGDTQYF
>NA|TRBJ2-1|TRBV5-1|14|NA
TGCGCCAGCAGCTTGGAGGGGGTCATCTATGAGCAGTTCTTC
CASSLEGVIYEQFF
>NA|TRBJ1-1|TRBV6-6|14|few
TGTGCCAGCAGCCATGAGGGGGGGAACACTGAAGCTTTCTTT
CASSHEGGNTEAFF
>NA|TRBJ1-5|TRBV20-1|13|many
TGCAGTGCTAGCACAGGGACGAGCCAGCCCCAGCATTTT
CSASTGTSQPQHF
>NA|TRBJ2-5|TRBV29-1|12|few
TGCAGCACCGAGGTGCCCCCAGGAATCCAGTACTTC
CSTEVPPGIQYF
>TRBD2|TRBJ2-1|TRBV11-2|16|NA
TGTGCCAGCAGCTTAGCGAGCGGGACTAGCGGGGGCCTTGGGTTCTTC
CASSLASGTSGGLGFF
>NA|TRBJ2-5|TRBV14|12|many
TGTGCCAGCAGCCAAGGGTCCAGGGCAGCGTACTTC
CASSQGSRAAYF
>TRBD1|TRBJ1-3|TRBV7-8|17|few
TGTGCCAGCAGCTTAAGAGCTAGGGACAGCTCTGGAAACACCATATATTTT
CASSLRARDSSGNTIYF
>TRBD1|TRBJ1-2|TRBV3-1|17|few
TGTGCCAGCAGCCAAGGAGGGACAGGGTTGGCTAACTATGGCTACACCTTC
CASSQGGTGLANYGYTF
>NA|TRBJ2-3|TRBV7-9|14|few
TGTGCCAGCAGCTCCGAGCCGGGCACAGATACGCAGTATTTT
CASSSEPGTDTQYF
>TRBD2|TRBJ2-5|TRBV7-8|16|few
TGTGCCAGCAGCTTGGTCATCCTAAGCGGGGAAGAGACCCAGTACTTC
CASSLVILSGEETQYF
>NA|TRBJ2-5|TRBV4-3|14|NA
TGCGCCAGCAGCCAAGATTCAGGGTTGGGGACCCAGTACTTC
CASSQDSGLGTQYF
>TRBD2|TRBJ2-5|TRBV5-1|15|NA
TGCGCCAGCAGCTGGGGGACTAGCGGACAAGAGACCCAGTACTTC
CASSWGTSGQETQYF
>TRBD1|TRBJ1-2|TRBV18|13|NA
TGTGCCAGCTCACCCTCCGGACAGGGAAGCTACACCTTC
CASSPSGQGSYTF
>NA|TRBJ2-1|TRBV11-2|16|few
TGTGCCAGCAGCCTTGGGACTGCGGGGCCCAAGGATGAGCAGTTCTTC
CASSLGTAGPKDEQFF
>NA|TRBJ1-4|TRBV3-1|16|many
TGTGCCAGCAGCCCCAGCCGGGGGGCAACTAATGAAAAACTGTTTTTT
CASSPSRGATNEKLFF
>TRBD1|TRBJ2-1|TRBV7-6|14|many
TGTGCCAGCAGTCCGGGACAGGGCTACAATGAGCAGTTCTTC
CASSPGQGYNEQFF
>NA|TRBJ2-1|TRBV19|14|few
TGTGCCAGTACCTCAGGGAGCTCCTACAATGAGCAGTTCTTC
CASTSGSSYNEQFF
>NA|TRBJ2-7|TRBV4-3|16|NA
TGCGCCAGCAGCCAAGATCCCCCAGGGTCTAGCGACGAGCAGTACTTC
CASSQDPPGSSDEQYF
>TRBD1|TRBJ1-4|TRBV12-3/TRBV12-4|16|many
TGTGCCAGCAGTTCCCCCCACAGGGGGGAGGATGAAAAACTGTTTTTT
CASSSPHRGEDEKLFF
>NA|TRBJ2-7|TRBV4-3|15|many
TGCGCCAGCAGCCAAGATTACGACCCGCGGTACGAGCAGTACTTC
CASSQDYDPRYEQYF
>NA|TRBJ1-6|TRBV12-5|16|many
TGTGCTAGTGGTATTGACGGGGTCTCCTATAATTCACCCCTCCACTTT
CASGIDGVSYNSPLHF
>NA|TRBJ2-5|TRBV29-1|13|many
TGCAGCGTTGAAGCACCAGCTTCAGAGACCCAGTACTTC
CSVEAPASETQYF
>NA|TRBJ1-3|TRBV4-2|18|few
TGTGCCAGCAGCCACGATATACTCGCTCCTAGAGCTGGAAACACCATATATTTT
CASSHDILAPRAGNTIYF
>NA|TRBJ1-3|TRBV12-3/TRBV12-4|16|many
TGTGCCAGCATTCCGACCGGGACCTGGGTCGGAAACACCATATATTTT
CASIPTGTWVGNTIYF
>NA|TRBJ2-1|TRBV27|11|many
TGTGCCAGCAAGGAGGGCAATGAGCAGTTCTTC
CASKEGNEQFF
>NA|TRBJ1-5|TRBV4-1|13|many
TGCGCCAGCAGCCTACAGCGCAATCAGCCCCAGCATTTT
CASSLQRNQPQHF
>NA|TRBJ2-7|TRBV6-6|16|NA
TGTGCCAGCAGTTACCCGCGGGACAGAAGCTCCTACGAGCAGTACTTC
CASSYPRDRSSYEQYF